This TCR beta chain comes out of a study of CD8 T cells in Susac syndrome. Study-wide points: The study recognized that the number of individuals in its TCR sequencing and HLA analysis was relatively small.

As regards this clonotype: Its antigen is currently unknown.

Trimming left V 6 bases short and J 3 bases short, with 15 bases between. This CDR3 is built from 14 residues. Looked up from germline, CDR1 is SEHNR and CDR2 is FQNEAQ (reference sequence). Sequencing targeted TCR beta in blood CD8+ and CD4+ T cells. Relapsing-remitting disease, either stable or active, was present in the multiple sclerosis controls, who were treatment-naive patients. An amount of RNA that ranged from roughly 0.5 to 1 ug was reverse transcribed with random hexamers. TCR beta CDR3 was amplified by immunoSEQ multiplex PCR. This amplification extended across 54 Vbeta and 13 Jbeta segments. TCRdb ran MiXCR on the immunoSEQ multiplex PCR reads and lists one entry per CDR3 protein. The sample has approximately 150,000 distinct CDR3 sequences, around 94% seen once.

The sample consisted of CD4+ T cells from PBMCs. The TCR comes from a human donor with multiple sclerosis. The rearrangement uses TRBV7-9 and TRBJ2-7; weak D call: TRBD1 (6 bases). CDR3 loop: CASSPGHGLYEQYF. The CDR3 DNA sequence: TGTGCCAGCAGTCCGGGACATGGACTCTACGAGCAGTACTTC.